This TCR beta chain comes out of a study of control samples from healthy donors and cancer patients. V gave up 4 bases and J gave up 1 base, with 15 bases separating them. In germline, CDR1 is SGHRS, CDR2 YFSETQ. This CDR3 region has 16 residues. TCRdb's copy holds only in-frame clones and misses some; the assay was immunoSEQ multiplex PCR. The sample has about 29,000 clones, roughly 85% seen once. This receptor was taken from a female donor with melanoma. The chain uses TRBV5-1 and TRBJ2-1; perhaps TRBD2 as D (5 bases). Sequenced: formalin-fixed, paraffin-embedded tissue. The CDR3 loop is CASSPGPEDSYNEQFF. The CDR3 region has the DNA TGCGCCAGCAGCCCAGGACCGGAGGATTCCTACAATGAGCAGTTCTTC.